The sequence of this T cell receptor (beta chain) was determined in a study of CD8 T cells in Susac syndrome. Study-wide background: When blood was drawn, the patients with Susac syndrome were therapy-naive, on corticosteroids, or on intravenous immunoglobulin alone.

A single count supports this clonotype. TCR beta sequences were obtained from blood CD8+ and CD4+ T cells. Diagnostic criteria for definite or probable disease, in their recently defined form, were met by the patients with Susac syndrome. RNA totalling roughly 0.45 to 1 ug underwent reverse transcription with random hexamers. By means of immunoSEQ multiplex PCR, TCR beta CDR3 spanning 54 Vbeta and 13 Jbeta underwent amplification. TCRdb fed the immunoSEQ multiplex PCR reads into MiXCR, producing one record per CDR3 protein. The data show about 180,000 distinct CDR3 sequences, roughly 95% seen once. The CDR3 has 13 amino acids. Trimming pared 6 bases from V and 5 bases from J, leaving 16 bases between. Germline V gene sequence: CDR1 DFQATT, CDR2 SNEGSKA (reference sequence).

The sequenced material came from CD4+ T cells from PBMCs. The sequence came from a human donor with Susac syndrome. J is TRBJ2-5 and V is TRBV20-1; D is uncertain. CDR3 in amino acids: CSALRPSVETQYF. The CDR3 region has the DNA TGCAGTGCGCTTCGTCCCAGCGTGGAGACCCAGTACTTC.